The clone carrying this T cell receptor beta chain was picked up one time. The sample originates from a study of blood T cell repertoires in COVID-19. The overall study: Donors in the United States, Italy and Spain gave samples during acute or convalescent COVID-19. Sources were T cells, B-cell-depleted T cells, or PBMCs; the material itself was cDNA or gDNA.

Germline V CDR1 and CDR2: MDHEN, SYDVKM. Between the trimmed V and J ends, which lost 7 bases and 5 bases, there was a span of 11 bases. The CDR3 length is 12 residues. Source study methods: Nucleated cell counts were estimated from reference gene primer amplification. Clones were sequenced by immunoSEQ multiplex PCR, and TCRdb holds only the in-frame ones, with some missing. That table furnishes V, J and clone size, whereas the DNA furnished D and trimming. The sample holds 240,000 or so clones, more than 70% seen once. The J gene is TRBJ1-2, the V gene TRBV28, with D hard to call. The sample comprised peripheral blood. The receptor's source is a man aged 80 or over with acute or convalescent COVID-19. CDR3 DNA sequence: TGTGCCAGCACCCGGGTCAATTATGGCTACACCTTC. Protein sequence: CASTRVNYGYTF.